These 25 T cell receptor beta chains came from one sample sequenced in a study of low-dose radiotherapy and immunotherapy resistance in tumors. Primers used for first-strand cDNA, a TRAV- and TRBV-specific set, covered both alpha and beta chains. Using a constant-region primer together with a V-primer adapter, TCRs were subjected to 20 to 25 PCR cycles of amplification. In TCRdb, the reads were re-called with MiXCR into one record per CDR3 protein. This repertoire shows 18,000 or so distinct CDR3 sequences, under 80% found once; its top ten account for over 10%. The receptors here all came from a human donor with advanced metastatic prostate, ovarian, gallbladder or colorectal cancer (not recorded which). This table probably holds off-target reads from a library built for another chain.

This chain joins TRBV2 and TRBJ1-2; D gene ambiguous. The CDR3 is 12 residues long. The germline gives CDR1 SNHLY, CDR2 FYNNEI. The V end lost 6 bases, the J end lost 1 base, and 6 bases lay between the germline ends. The CDR3 DNA reads as TGTGCCAGCAGGCAGGATAACTATGGCTACACCTTC. This sequence encodes CASRQDNYGYTF.

This clonotype was seen only a few times. The rearrangement links TRBV28 to TRBJ1-5; D not resolved. Trimming stripped 5 bases from V and 2 bases from J, with 16 bases between. In germline, CDR1 is MDHEN, CDR2 SYDVKM. The CDR3 is 16 residues long. The CDR3 region is CASSPLSGSRNQPQHF. For the CDR3, the DNA is TGTGCCAGCAGTCCGTTATCGGGGTCTCGCAATCAGCCCCAGCATTTT.

A few counts support this clonotype. V gene TRBV6-1 combines with J gene TRBJ1-1; 9 positions agree with TRBD1. This CDR3 contains 17 residues. Per germline, CDR1 MNHNS and CDR2 SASEGT. The V and J ends lost 5 bases and 3 bases, in that order; junction bases with no gene match: 13. This CDR3 reads CASSYSGQGSFDTEAFF. In nucleotides, the CDR3 is TGTGCCAGCAGTTACTCAGGACAGGGGAGTTTCGACACTGAAGCTTTCTTT.

The V and J genes are TRBV5-1 and TRBJ1-4; weak D call: TRBD1 (5 bases). CDR3 length: 14 amino acids. The germline V gene has CDR1 SGHRS and CDR2 YFSETQ. V dropped 4 bases and J dropped 8 bases, with 15 bases sitting between them. The CDR3 coding sequence is TGCGCCAGCAGCACGGATGGACAAAGGGAAAAACTGTTTTTT. It translates to CASSTDGQREKLFF. The full variable domain, in which reference TRBV5-1 and TRBJ1-4 provide the parts outside the CDR3, is KAGVTQTPRYLIKTRGQQVTLSCSPISGHRSVSWYQQTPGQGLQFLFEYFSETQRNKGNFPGRFSGRQFSNSRSEMNVSTLELGDSALYLCASSTDGQREKLFFGSGTQLSVL.

In this sample, this clonotype turned up a few times. The rearrangement links TRBV15 to TRBJ1-1; no clear D gene. Trimming shortened V by 3 bases and J by 3 bases, and 8 bases separated the two germline ends. CDR1 and CDR2 from the germline V gene are LNHNV and YYDKDF (reference sequence). CDR3 length: 13 residues. CDR3 nucleotides: TGTGCCACCAGCAGTCTCCTGGACACTGAAGCTTTCTTT. It yields the protein CATSSLLDTEAFF.

The chain couples TRBV19 to TRBJ1-5; TRBD1 matches 8 bases. Germline values: CDR1 LNHDA, CDR2 SQIVND (reference sequence). The CDR3 sequence is 15 residues long. J was trimmed by 6 bases and V by 5 bases; bases with no gene match: 9. CDR3 DNA sequence: TGTGCCAGTAGTTGGGGACCAGGGGGCTCTCAGCCCCAGCATTTT. It translates to CASSWGPGGSQPQHF.

As to this clonotype: A junction boundary mismatches the germline segment, possibly from a read error. V usage is TRBV7-7 and J usage is TRBJ1-3; 10 bases match TRBD1. The CDR3 is 14 residues long. The germline V gene has CDR1 SSHAT and CDR2 FNYEAQ (reference sequence). This chain's CDR3 is CASSQDRGMGTIYF. CDR3 in DNA: TGTGCTAGCAGCCAGGACAGGGGGATGGGAACCATATATTTT.

The V call is TRBV28, the J call TRBJ1-6; TRBD1 is a possible D gene (6 bases). This CDR3 contains 14 residues. Germline assignment: CDR1 MDHEN and CDR2 SYDVKM. With 2 bases removed from V and 6 bases from J, the gap between germline ends came to 8 bases. The CDR3: CASSLGGLNSPLHF. CDR3 coding DNA: TGTGCCAGCAGTTTAGGGGGCCTTAATTCACCCCTCCACTTT.

This clonotype has only a few counts. V usage is TRBV5-1 and J usage is TRBJ1-3; D is unclear. This CDR3 has 14 amino acids. Trimming removed 0 bases at V and 3 bases at J, with 7 bases between. The germline V gene has CDR1 SGHRS and CDR2 YFSETQ. CDR3 nucleotide sequence: TGCGCCAGCAGCTTGGGTCATCTTGGAAACACCATATATTTT. Translating it yields CASSLGHLGNTIYF.

The DNA for the CDR3 is TGCGCCAGCAGCCAAGAGACTAGCGGGACCTACTACGAGCAGTACTTC. Residues: CASSQETSGTYYEQYF. This chain links TRBV4-3 with TRBJ2-7; 11 bases agree with TRBD2. The J segment lost 3 bases and the V segment lost 0 bases, leaving 4 bases of the junction unmatched. The CDR3 is 16 residues long. Germline values: CDR1 LGHNA, CDR2 YSLEER.

The chain recombines TRBV5-1 with TRBJ2-5; D possibly corresponds to TRBD1 (7 bases). With 3 bases removed from V and 5 bases from J, the gap between germline ends came to 14 bases. CDR1 is SGHRS, CDR2 YFSETQ, per germline. The CDR3 has 14 residues. The CDR3 nucleotides are TGCGCCAGCAGCTCGTCAGGGGGGTTGGAGACCCAGTACTTC. Its translation: CASSSSGGLETQYF.

V and J are TRBV4-1 and TRBJ2-2; D gene unclear. The CDR3 totals 14 residues. Germline V lookup: CDR1 MGHRA, CDR2 YSYEKL. V shed 0 bases and J shed 3 bases, with 5 bases lying between them. CDR3 sequence: CASSQDRYTGELFF. CDR3 sequence (DNA): TGCGCCAGCAGCCAAGATAGGTACACCGGGGAGCTGTTTTTT.

The CDR3 region has the DNA TGTGCCAGCAATACTAGCGGACCAAACAATGAGCAGTTCTTC. This gives the protein CASNTSGPNNEQFF. The chain is built from TRBV6-2 or TRBV6-3 and TRBJ2-1; TRBD2 matches at 8 bases. With 7 bases clipped from V and 5 bases from J, the junction kept 7 bases outside the gene matches. The CDR3 extends over 14 amino acids. Germline CDR1 and CDR2: MNHEY and SVGEGT.

The J gene is TRBJ1-6, the V gene TRBV5-6, with D maybe TRBD1 (5 bases). The CDR3 contains 14 residues. V gave up 3 bases and J gave up 7 bases, with 11 bases separating them. In germline, CDR1 is SGHDT, CDR2 YYEEEE. The CDR3, as DNA: TGTGCCAGCAGCTCGGGACGGATAAATTCACCCCTCCACTTT. This translates into CASSSGRINSPLHF.

The chain couples TRBV28 to TRBJ1-5, with D possibly TRBD1 on 5 matching bases. Germline V gives CDR1 MDHEN, CDR2 SYDVKM. CDR3 size: 15 residues. Trimming took 3 bases from V and 4 from J, leaving 13 bases between them. Here the CDR3 DNA reads TGTGCCAGCAGTTTGTTTACGGGGGTGAATCAGCCCCAGCATTTT. Translating it yields CASSLFTGVNQPQHF.

The chain recombines TRBV6-6 with TRBJ1-2, with TRBD1 matching over 9 bases. Germline V lookup: CDR1 MNHNY, CDR2 SVGAGI (reference sequence). After removal of 0 bases from V and 8 bases from J, the junction contained 4 bases not matched to a gene. The CDR3 totals 14 residues. CDR3 protein: CASSYSGTGPGYTF. Here the CDR3 DNA reads TGTGCCAGCAGTTACTCCGGGACAGGGCCCGGCTACACCTTC.

The CDR3 region is CASSRSPETQYF. CDR3 DNA sequence: TGTGCCAGCAGCCGCAGCCCTGAGACCCAGTACTTC. This chain links TRBV7-2 with TRBJ2-5; no clear D gene. From germline, CDR1 is SGHTA and CDR2 FQGNSA. With 5 bases removed from V and 5 bases from J, the gap between germline ends came to 9 bases. CDR3 length equals 12 residues.

The rearrangement links TRBV5-6 to TRBJ2-7; TRBD1 aligns across 7 bases. The CDR3 consists of 16 residues. CDR1 is SGHDT and CDR2 is YYEEEE in the germline V gene. The ends lost 3 bases at V and 3 bases at J; junction bases unmatched: 12. CDR3 residues: CASSSPQDRAVYEQYF. For the CDR3, the DNA is TGTGCCAGCAGCTCCCCCCAAGACAGGGCCGTCTACGAGCAGTACTTC. Complete variable domain (other parts from reference TRBV5-6 and TRBJ2-7): DAGVTQSPTHLIKTRGQQVTLRCSPKSGHDTVSWYQQALGQGPQFIFQYYEEEERQRGNFPDRFSGHQFPNYSSELNVNALLLGDSALYLCASSSPQDRAVYEQYFGPGTRLTVT.

This clonotype was counted only a few times. The chain joins TRBV6-2 or TRBV6-3 to TRBJ1-5; D gene ambiguous. V was clipped by 8 bases and J by 11 bases, with 16 bases between them. This CDR3 spans 12 amino acids. In germline, CDR1 is MNHEY, CDR2 SVGEGT. CDR3 nucleotides: TGTGCCAGCGGGGAATGGGGATCGGCCCAGCATTTT. Its protein is CASGEWGSAQHF.

The chain couples TRBV5-5 to TRBJ2-5; D uncertain. Deletions cut 0 bases from V and 2 bases from J, with 8 bases between. This CDR3 comprises 14 residues. Per the germline V gene, CDR1 is SGHKS and CDR2 is YYEKEE (reference sequence). The CDR3 nucleotides are TGTGCCAGCAGCTTGGAGGTCAGTCAAGAGACCCAGTACTTC. It codes for CASSLEVSQETQYF. The complete variable domain, with remaining parts taken from reference TRBV5-5 and TRBJ2-5, reads DAGVTQSPTHLIKTRGQQVTLRCSPISGHKSVSWYQQVLGQGPQFIFQYYEKEERGRGNFPDRFSARQFPNYSSELNVNALLLGDSALYLCASSLEVSQETQYFGPGTRLLVL.

The CDR3 here is CASSQDLGSGETQYF. Written as DNA, the CDR3 is TGTGCCAGCAGCCAAGATCTCGGGAGCGGAGAGACCCAGTACTTC. This chain connects TRBV14 to TRBJ2-5, with D tentatively TRBD2 (6 bases). Trimming stripped 0 bases from V and 4 bases from J, with 12 bases between. CDR1 SGHDN and CDR2 FVKESK come from the germline V gene. This CDR3 region has 15 residues.

The chain employs TRBV7-9 and TRBJ2-7, with 11 bases identical to TRBD2. This CDR3 has 16 residues. Trimming took 0 bases from V and 2 from J; bases not matched to a gene: 3. Germline CDR1 is SEHNR and CDR2 is FQNEAQ (reference sequence). In DNA, the CDR3 is TGTGCCAGCAGCTTAGCCCTGACTAGCGGGACCTACGAGCAGTACTTC. Translating it yields CASSLALTSGTYEQYF.

For the CDR3, the DNA is TGTGCCAGTAGTATCGGCCCCCCCCAAGAGACCCAGTACTTC. Protein product: CASSIGPPQETQYF. The genes are TRBV19 and TRBJ2-5; D not resolved. V was cut by 3 bases and J by 1 base, with 9 bases left in between. CDR1 is LNHDA and CDR2 is SQIVND in the germline V gene (reference sequence). The length of the CDR3 is 14 residues.

The CDR3 DNA follows: TGTGCCAGCTGGGACAGAGCCTACGAGCAGTACTTC. Translating it yields CASWDRAYEQYF. The V gene is TRBV6-1, the J gene TRBJ2-7, with 7 bases fitting TRBD1. The CDR3 sequence is 12 residues long. The germline gives CDR1 MNHNS, CDR2 SASEGT. Trimming removed 8 bases from V and 2 bases from J; junction bases left unmatched: 3.

CDR3: CASSDLHAFETQYF. Written as DNA, the CDR3 is TGTGCCAGCAGTGACCTGCACGCTTTCGAGACCCAGTACTTC. This chain links TRBV6-4 with TRBJ2-5; D is undetermined. This CDR3 is built from 14 residues. With 2 bases removed from V and 5 bases from J, the gap between germline ends came to 12 bases. CDR1 and CDR2 from the germline V gene are MRHNA and SNTAGT.